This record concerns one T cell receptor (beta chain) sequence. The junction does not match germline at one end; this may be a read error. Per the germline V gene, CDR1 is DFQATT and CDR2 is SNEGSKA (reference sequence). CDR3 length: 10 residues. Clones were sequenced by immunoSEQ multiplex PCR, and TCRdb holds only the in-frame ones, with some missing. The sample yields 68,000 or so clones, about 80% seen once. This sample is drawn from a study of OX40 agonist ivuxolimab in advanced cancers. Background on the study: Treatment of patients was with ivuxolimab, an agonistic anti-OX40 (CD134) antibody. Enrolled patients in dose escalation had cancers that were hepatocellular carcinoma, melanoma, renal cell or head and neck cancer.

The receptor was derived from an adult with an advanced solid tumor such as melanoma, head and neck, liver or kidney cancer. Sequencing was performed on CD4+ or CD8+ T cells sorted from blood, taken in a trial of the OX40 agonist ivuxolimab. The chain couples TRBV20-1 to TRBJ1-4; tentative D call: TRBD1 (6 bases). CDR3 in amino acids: CSAFRRTASF. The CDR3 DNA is TGCAGTGCTTTCCGGCGGACAGCCTCCTTT.